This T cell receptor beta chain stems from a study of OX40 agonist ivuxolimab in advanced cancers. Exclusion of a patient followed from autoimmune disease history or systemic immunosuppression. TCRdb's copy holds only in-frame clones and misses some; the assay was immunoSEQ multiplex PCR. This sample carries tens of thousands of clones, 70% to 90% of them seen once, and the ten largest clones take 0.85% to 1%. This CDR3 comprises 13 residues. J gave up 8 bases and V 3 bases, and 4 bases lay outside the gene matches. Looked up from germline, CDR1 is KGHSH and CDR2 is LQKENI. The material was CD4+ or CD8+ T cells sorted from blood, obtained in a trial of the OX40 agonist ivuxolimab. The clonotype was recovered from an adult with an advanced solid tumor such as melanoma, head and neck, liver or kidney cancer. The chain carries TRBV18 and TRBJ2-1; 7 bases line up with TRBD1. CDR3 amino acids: CASSPPGGDEQFF. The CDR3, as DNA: TGTGCCAGCTCACCGCCAGGGGGAGATGAGCAGTTCTTC.